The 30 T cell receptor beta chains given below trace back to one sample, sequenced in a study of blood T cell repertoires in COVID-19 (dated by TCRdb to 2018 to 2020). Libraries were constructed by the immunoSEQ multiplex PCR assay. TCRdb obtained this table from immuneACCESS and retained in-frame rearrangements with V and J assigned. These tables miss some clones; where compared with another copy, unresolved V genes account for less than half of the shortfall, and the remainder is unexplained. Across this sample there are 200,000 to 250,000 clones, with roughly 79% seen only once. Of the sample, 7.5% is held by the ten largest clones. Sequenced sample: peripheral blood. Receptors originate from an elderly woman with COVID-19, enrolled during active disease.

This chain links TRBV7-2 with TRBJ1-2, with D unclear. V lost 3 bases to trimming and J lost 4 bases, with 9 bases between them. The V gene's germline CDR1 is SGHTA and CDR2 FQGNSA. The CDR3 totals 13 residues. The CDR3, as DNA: TGTGCCAGCAGCTTTGGTGGGAGCTATGGCTACACCTTC. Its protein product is CASSFGGSYGYTF.

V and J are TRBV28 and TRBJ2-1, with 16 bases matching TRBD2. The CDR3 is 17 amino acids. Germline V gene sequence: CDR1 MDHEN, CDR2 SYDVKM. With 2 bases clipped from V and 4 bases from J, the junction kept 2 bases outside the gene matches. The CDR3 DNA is TGTGCCAGCAGTTTACGGGGACTAGCGGGAGGGTACAATGAGCAGTTCTTC. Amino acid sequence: CASSLRGLAGGYNEQFF.

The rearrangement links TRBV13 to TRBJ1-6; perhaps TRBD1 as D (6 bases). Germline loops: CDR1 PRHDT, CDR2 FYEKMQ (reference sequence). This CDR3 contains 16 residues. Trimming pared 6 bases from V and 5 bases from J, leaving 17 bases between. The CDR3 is CASRLTQGQNNSPLHF. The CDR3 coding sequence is TGTGCCAGCAGACTGACACAGGGCCAGAATAATTCACCCCTCCACTTT.

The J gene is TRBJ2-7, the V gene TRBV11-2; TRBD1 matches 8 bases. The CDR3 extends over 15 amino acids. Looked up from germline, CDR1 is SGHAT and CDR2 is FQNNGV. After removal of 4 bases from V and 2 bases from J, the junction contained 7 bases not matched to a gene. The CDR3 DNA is TGTGCCAGCAGCTCTCCCGGGACAGGTACCTACGAGCAGTACTTC. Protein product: CASSSPGTGTYEQYF.

The chain's CDR3 is CASSPTSGSSYNEQFF. CDR3 bases: TGTGCCAGCAGCCCCACTAGCGGGAGCTCCTACAATGAGCAGTTCTTC. V gene TRBV9 combines with J gene TRBJ2-1; 11 positions agree with TRBD2. Germline loops: CDR1 SGDLS, CDR2 YYNGEE. There are 16 residues in the CDR3. The V gene end was trimmed by 4 bases and the J gene end by 0 bases; junction bases not matched to a gene: 3.

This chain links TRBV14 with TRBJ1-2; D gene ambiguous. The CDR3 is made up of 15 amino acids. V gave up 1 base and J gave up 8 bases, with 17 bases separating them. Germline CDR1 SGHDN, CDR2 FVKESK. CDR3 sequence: CASSQVPGGGGGYTF. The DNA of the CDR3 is TGTGCCAGCAGCCAAGTTCCTGGCGGAGGTGGCGGCTACACCTTC.

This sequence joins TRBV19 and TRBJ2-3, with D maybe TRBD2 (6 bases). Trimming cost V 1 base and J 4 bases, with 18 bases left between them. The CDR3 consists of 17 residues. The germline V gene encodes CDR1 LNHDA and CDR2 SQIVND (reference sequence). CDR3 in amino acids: CASSIGLDLAKADTQYF. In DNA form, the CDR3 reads TGTGCCAGTAGTATAGGACTAGATTTGGCCAAGGCAGATACGCAGTATTTT.

DNA for the CDR3: TGCGCCAGCAGCCCCGCTAGGACTAGCGGGAGACAAGAGACCCAGTACTTC. This translates into CASSPARTSGRQETQYF. The genes are TRBV5-1 and TRBJ2-5; TRBD2 matches at 13 bases. Per germline, CDR1 SGHRS and CDR2 YFSETQ. This CDR3 comprises 17 residues. V trimming: 4 bases; J trimming: 2 bases; junction bases outside the gene matches: 8.

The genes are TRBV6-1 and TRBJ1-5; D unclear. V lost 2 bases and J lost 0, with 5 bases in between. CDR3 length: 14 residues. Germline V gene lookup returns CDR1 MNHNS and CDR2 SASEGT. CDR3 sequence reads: CASSEQISNQPQHF. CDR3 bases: TGTGCCAGCAGTGAACAGATTAGCAATCAGCCCCAGCATTTT.

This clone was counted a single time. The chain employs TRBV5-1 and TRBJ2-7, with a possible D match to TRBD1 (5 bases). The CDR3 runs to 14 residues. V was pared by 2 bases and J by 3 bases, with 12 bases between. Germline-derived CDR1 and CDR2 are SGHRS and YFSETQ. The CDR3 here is CASSLGDRYYEQYF. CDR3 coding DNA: TGCGCCAGCAGCTTAGGAGACAGATACTACGAGCAGTACTTC.

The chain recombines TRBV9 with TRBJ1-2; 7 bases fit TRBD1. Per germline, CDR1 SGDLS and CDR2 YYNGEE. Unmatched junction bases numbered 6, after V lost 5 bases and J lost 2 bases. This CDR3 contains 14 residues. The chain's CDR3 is CASSGTAWNYGYTF. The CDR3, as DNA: TGTGCCAGCAGTGGGACAGCTTGGAACTATGGCTACACCTTC.

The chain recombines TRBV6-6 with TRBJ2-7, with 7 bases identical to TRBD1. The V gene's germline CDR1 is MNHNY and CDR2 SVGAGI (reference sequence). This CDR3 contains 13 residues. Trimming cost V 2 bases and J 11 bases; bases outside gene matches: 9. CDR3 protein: CASSYEGAYVKYF. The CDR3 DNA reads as TGTGCCAGCAGTTACGAGGGGGCCTACGTAAAGTACTTC.

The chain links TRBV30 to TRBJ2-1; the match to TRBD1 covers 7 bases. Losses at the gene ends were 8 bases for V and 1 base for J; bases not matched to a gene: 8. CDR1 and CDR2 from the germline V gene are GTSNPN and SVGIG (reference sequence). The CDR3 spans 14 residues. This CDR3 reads CAMDKGQSYNEQFF. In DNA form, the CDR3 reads TGTGCCATGGATAAGGGACAGTCCTACAATGAGCAGTTCTTC.

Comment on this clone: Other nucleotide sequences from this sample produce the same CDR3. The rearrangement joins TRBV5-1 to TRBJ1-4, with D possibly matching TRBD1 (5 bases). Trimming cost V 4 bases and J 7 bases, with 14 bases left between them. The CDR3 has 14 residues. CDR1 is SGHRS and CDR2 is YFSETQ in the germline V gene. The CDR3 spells CASSPGTVGEKLFF. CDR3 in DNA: TGCGCCAGCAGCCCTGGGACTGTTGGTGAAAAACTGTTTTTT.

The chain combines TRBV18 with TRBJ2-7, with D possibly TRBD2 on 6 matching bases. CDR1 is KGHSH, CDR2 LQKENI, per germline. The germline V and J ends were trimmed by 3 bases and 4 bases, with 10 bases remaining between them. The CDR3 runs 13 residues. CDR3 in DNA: TGTGCCAGCTCACCGTCCCGGGGGTACGAGCAGTACTTC. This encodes CASSPSRGYEQYF. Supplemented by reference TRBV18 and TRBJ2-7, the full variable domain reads NAGVMQNPRHLVRRRGQEARLRCSPMKGHSHVYWYRQLPEEGLKFMVYLQKENIIDESGMPKERFSAEFPKEGPSILRIQQVVRGDSAAYFCASSPSRGYEQYFGPGTRLTVT.

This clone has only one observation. The CDR3 here is CASSLRQGVTEAFF. Here the CDR3 DNA reads TGCGCCAGCAGCTTGAGACAGGGGGTGACTGAAGCTTTCTTT. The chain couples TRBV5-1 to TRBJ1-1; 9 bases match TRBD1. The CDR3 totals 14 residues. Germline assignment: CDR1 SGHRS and CDR2 YFSETQ. V lost 1 base and J lost 5; bases outside the gene matches: 3.

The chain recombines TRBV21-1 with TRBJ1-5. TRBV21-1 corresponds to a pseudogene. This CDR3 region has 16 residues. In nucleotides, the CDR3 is TGTGCCAGCAGCTCGAGCAGAGGAGGCCGCAATCAGCCCCAGCATTTT. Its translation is CASSSSRGGRNQPQHF.

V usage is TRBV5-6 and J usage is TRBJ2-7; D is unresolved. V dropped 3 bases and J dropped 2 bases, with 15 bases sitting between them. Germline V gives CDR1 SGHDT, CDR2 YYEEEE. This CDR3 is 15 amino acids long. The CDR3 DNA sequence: TGTGCCAGCAGCTCGCCATCTCGGTCCCCCTACGAGCAGTACTTC. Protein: CASSSPSRSPYEQYF.

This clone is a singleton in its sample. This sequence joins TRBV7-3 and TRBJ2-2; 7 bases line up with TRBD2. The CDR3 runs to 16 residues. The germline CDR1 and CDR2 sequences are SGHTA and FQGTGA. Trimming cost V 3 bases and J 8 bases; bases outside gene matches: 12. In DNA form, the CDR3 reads TGTGCCAGCAGCTTCGGGACTACCGCCGGAGGAGGGGAGCTGTTTTTT. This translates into CASSFGTTAGGGELFF.

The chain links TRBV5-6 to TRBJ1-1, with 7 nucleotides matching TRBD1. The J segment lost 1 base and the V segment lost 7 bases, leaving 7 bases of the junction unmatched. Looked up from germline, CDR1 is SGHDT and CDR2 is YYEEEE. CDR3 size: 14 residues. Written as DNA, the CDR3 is TGTGCCAGCTCGAGGACAGGACCGAACACTGAAGCTTTCTTT. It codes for CASSRTGPNTEAFF.

This CDR3 reads CASSLRQGPNEQFF. The CDR3 DNA follows: TGTGCCAGCAGTTTAAGGCAGGGGCCCAATGAGCAGTTCTTC. This sequence joins TRBV27 and TRBJ2-1, with D possibly matching TRBD1 (6 bases). The germline V gene encodes CDR1 MNHEY and CDR2 SMNVEV (reference sequence). The V end lost 2 bases, the J end lost 6 bases, and 11 bases lay between the germline ends. This CDR3 region has 14 residues.

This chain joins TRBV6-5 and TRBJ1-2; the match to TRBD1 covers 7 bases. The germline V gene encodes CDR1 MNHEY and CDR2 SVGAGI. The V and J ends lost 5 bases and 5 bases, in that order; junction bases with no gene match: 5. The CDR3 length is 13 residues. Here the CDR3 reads CASSPTGSYGYTF. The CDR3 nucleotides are TGTGCCAGCAGTCCGACAGGGAGTTATGGCTACACCTTC.

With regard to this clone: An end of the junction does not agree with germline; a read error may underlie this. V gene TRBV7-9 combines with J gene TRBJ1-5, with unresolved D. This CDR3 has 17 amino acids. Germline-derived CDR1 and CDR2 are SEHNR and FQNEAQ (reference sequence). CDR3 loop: CASSLSGSPGSDQPQHF. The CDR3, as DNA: TGTGCCAGCAGCTTATCTGGGTCCCCAGGTAGCGATCAGCCCCAGCATTTT.

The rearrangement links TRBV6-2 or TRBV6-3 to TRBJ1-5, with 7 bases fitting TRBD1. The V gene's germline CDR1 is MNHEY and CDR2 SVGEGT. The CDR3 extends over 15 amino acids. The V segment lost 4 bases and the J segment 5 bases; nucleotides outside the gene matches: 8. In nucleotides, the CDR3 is TGTGCCAGCAGTTCCCCTAGACAGGGCTATCAGCCCCAGCATTTT. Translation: CASSSPRQGYQPQHF.

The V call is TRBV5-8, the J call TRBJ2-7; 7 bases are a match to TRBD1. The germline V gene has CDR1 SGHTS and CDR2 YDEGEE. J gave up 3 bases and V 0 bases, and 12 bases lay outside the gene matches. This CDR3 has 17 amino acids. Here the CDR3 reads CASSLGPLRQGDYEQYF. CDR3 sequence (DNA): TGTGCCAGCAGCTTGGGCCCGCTACGACAGGGTGACTACGAGCAGTACTTC.

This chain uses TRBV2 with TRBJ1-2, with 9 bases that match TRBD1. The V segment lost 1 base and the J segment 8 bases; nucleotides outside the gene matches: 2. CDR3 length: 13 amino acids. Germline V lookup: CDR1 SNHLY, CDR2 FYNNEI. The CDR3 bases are TGTGCCAGCAGTGAAGGGACAGGGGTCGGCTACACCTTC. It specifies CASSEGTGVGYTF. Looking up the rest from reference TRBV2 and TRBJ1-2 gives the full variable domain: EPEVTQTPSHQVTQMGQEVILRCVPISNHLYFYWYRQILGQKVEFLVSFYNNEISEKSEIFDDQFSVERPDGSNFTLKIRSTKLEDSAMYFCASSEGTGVGYTFGSGTRLTVV.

In DNA form, the CDR3 reads TGTGCCAGCCTGTCGGTAAAACTGTTTTTT. This translates into CASLSVKLFF. The chain joins TRBV6-5 to TRBJ1-4; unclear D gene. CDR1 MNHEY and CDR2 SVGAGI come from the germline V gene. The CDR3 contains 10 residues. V was clipped by 8 bases and J by 10 bases, with 8 bases between them.

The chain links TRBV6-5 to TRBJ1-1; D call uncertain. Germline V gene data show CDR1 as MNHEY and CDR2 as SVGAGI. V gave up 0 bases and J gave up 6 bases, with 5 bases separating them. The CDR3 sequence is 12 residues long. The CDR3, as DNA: TGTGCCAGCAGTTACTCGGAGTCTGAAGCTTTCTTT. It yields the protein CASSYSESEAFF.

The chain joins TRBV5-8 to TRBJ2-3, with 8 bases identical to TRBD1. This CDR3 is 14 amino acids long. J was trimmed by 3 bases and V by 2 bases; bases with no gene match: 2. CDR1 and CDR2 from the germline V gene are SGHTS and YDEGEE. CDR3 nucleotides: TGTGCCAGCAGCTTTCACAGGGGGACAGATACGCAGTATTTT. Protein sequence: CASSFHRGTDTQYF.

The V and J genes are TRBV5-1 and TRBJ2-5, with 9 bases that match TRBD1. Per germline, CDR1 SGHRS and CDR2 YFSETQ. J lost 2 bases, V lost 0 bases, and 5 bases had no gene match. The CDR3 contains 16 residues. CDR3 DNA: TGCGCCAGCAGCTTGGGGACAGGGGATGCTCAAGAGACCCAGTACTTC. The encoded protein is CASSLGTGDAQETQYF.